This T cell receptor (beta chain) was recovered during a study of beta chain features in type 1 diabetes. Study information: Across the samples, about 100 million sorted cells were examined in total. Points from the study as a whole: High TCR expression in some cells could lead to their over-representation in cDNA sequencing. The study found fewer insertions and more deletions at VDJ junctions in type 1 diabetes patients. Type 1 diabetes patients showed a moderate but significant shortening of TCRB CDR3s in all four CD4+ subsets.

V was pared by 5 bases and J by 2 bases, with 7 bases of the junction left unmatched. The CDR3 consists of 15 residues. CDR1 and CDR2 from the germline V gene are SGHTA and FQGNSA. Expressed TCRB transcripts got sequenced, as all isolated RNA was reverse transcribed. Reads averaged around 1.1 million for stem cell-like memory T cell samples. The table came from immunoSEQ multiplex PCR; TCRdb's copy has only in-frame clones and leaves some out. The table records approximately 24,000 clones, 49% of them present only once. About this clone: The antigen is not known.

This chain uses TRBV7-2 with TRBJ1-1; 8 nucleotides agree with TRBD1. The sequence was collected from a man aged 25-45 years with type 1 diabetes. The sequenced material came from stem cell memory CD4+ T cells from blood. Here the CDR3 reads CASSLDRGGNTEAFF. The DNA for the CDR3 is TGTGCCAGCAGCCTTGACAGGGGCGGAAACACTGAAGCTTTCTTT.